Given below is one T cell receptor beta chain in context. The data were taken from a study of blood T cell repertoires in COVID-19. Sequencing used immunoSEQ multiplex PCR; TCRdb keeps in-frame clones, though not all of them. The table lists tens of thousands of clones, 90% of them singletons. Germline CDR1 reads SGHTA; CDR2 reads FQGNSA. The CDR3 has 13 residues. V shed 1 base and J shed 7 bases, with 11 bases lying between them. The material sequenced was peripheral blood. The source is a man in his fifties with acute or convalescent COVID-19. The chain has TRBV7-2 and TRBJ2-7; D uncertain. CDR3 nucleotides: TGTGCCAGCAGCTTAGGACCCACGGAGGAGCAGTACTTC. Translating gives CASSLGPTEEQYF. The whole variable domain, remainder taken from reference TRBV7-2 and TRBJ2-7, is GAGVSQSPSNKVTEKGKDVELRCDPISGHTALYWYRQSLGQGLEFLIYFQGNSAPDKSGLPSDRFSAERTGGSVSTLTIQRTQQEDSAVYLCASSLGPTEEQYFGPGTRLTVT.